Listed here is a single T cell receptor beta chain. Its target is unknown. It was with unique molecular identifiers that the TCRbeta library was prepared. TCRdb redid the calling of the PCR reads with MiXCR, one entry per CDR3 protein. Among around 580,000 distinct CDR3 sequences listed, around 23% were seen once. The data stem from a study of T-cell reconstitution after alpha-beta-depleted transplantation in children. Study-wide findings and caveats: About two months after transplant, alpha-beta T cells reportedly came from several hundred expanded graft clones.

The sequencing here drew on PBMCs, mostly from graft donor cells, taken 360 days after TCRalphabeta/CD19-depleted stem cell transplant. The TCR was taken from a boy under three years old who had a stem cell transplant for acute myeloid leukemia, so the T cells may come from the graft donor.

In nucleotides, the CDR3 is TGTGCCATCAGTGAGTTAGGCACGGCCCCCACAGATACGCAGTATTTT. Translating it yields CAISELGTAPTDTQYF. The chain employs TRBV10-3 and TRBJ2-3; D remains ambiguous. The CDR3 runs to 16 residues. The V gene lost 1 base and the J gene lost 2 bases, with 13 bases spanning the gap. Per the germline V gene, CDR1 is ENHRY and CDR2 is SYGVKD.